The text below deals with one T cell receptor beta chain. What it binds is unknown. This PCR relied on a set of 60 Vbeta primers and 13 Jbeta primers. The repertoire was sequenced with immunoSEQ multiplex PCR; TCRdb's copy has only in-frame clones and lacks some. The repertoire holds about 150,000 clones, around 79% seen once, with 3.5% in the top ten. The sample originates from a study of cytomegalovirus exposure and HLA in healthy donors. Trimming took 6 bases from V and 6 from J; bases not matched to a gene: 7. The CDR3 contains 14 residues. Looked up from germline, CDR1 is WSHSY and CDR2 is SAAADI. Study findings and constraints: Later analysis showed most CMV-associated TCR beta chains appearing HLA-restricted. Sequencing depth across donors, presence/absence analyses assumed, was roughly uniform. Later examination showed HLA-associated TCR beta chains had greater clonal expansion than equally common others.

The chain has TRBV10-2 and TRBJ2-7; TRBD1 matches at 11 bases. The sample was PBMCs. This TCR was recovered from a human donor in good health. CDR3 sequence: CASRPTGTGGEQYF. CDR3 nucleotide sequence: TGCGCCAGCAGGCCGACCGGGACAGGGGGCGAGCAGTACTTC.